This paragraph reports one T cell receptor (beta chain). Measured with immunoSEQ multiplex PCR; TCRdb has only the in-frame clones, and not every one. Of tens of thousands of clones listed, roughly 84% were seen once; the top ten hold 0.32%. The data belong to a study of OX40 agonist ivuxolimab in advanced cancers. Trimming pared 1 base from V and 5 bases from J, leaving 14 bases between. The CDR3 totals 15 residues. Germline CDR1 and CDR2: MDHEN and SYDVKM. This specimen was CD4+ or CD8+ T cells sorted from blood, taken in a trial of the OX40 agonist ivuxolimab. This TCR came from an adult with an advanced solid tumor such as melanoma, head and neck, liver or kidney cancer. J is TRBJ1-1 and V is TRBV28; D is unresolved. The CDR3 region is CASSLFARPGTEAFF. DNA of the CDR3: TGTGCCAGCAGTTTATTTGCCAGGCCGGGGACTGAAGCTTTCTTT.